A selection of T cell receptor beta chains follows, all from one sample in a study of shared clonotypes between healthy human individuals. The data were produced by immunoSEQ multiplex PCR, yet TCRdb's version contains in-frame clones alone and is incomplete. Of more than 1 million clones listed, around 78% are singletons. The sample was memory CD4+ T cells from PBMCs. The receptors shown here come from a man between 18 and 35 years old in good health. Some clones in this sample may be carry-over from other donors' samples. CDR3s include the opening cysteine and the closing phenylalanine or tryptophan. A D gene is named only where the DNA matches it firmly. Size is stated for part of the rows, as once, few or many counts, or as a class when the clone is expanded.

-,TRBV11-2,TRBJ2-2,-,CASSFGTLSGNTGELFF,TGTGCCAGCAGCTTTGGGACACTGAGCGGAAACACCGGGGAGCTGTTTTTT
-,TRBV10-3,TRBJ2-3,-,CAISTATGTDTQYF,TGTGCCATCAGTACCGCAACGGGCACAGATACGCAGTATTTT
-,TRBV5-6,TRBJ1-1,TRBD1,CASSSLGGSEAFF,TGTGCCAGCAGCTCACTAGGGGGCTCTGAAGCTTTCTTT
-,TRBV29-1,TRBJ2-7,TRBD1,CSVWTGGYHEQYF,TGCAGCGTTTGGACAGGTGGATACCACGAGCAGTACTTC
-,TRBV10-3,TRBJ2-3,TRBD2,CAISVGSGTTTDTQYF,TGTGCCATCAGTGTCGGTAGCGGGACTACCACAGATACGCAGTATTTT
-,TRBV16,TRBJ1-5,-,CASSQSPNQPQHF,TGTGCCAGCAGCCAATCTCCGAATCAGCCCCAGCATTTT
-,TRBV12-1,TRBJ2-1,-,CASSPLQLWYNEQFF,TGTGCCAGCAGCCCGTTACAGCTATGGTACAATGAGCAGTTCTTC
once,TRBV11-1,TRBJ1-1,-,CASSFVGTEAFF,TGTGCCAGCAGCTTTGTGGGCACTGAAGCTTTCTTT
-,TRBV19,TRBJ1-5,-,CASSRPIASNQPQHF,TGTGCCAGTAGCCGACCGATCGCTAGCAATCAGCCCCAGCATTTT
-,TRBV28,TRBJ2-1,-,CASIRGSYNEQFF,TGTGCCAGCATCCGGGGCTCCTACAATGAGCAGTTCTTC
many,TRBV5-1,TRBJ2-7,-,CASSSGDIYEQYF,TGCGCCAGCAGCTCGGGAGATATCTACGAGCAGTACTTC
once,TRBV15,TRBJ1-2,-,CATSFLLGSYGYTF,TGTGCCACCAGCTTCCTCTTGGGCAGCTATGGCTACACCTTC